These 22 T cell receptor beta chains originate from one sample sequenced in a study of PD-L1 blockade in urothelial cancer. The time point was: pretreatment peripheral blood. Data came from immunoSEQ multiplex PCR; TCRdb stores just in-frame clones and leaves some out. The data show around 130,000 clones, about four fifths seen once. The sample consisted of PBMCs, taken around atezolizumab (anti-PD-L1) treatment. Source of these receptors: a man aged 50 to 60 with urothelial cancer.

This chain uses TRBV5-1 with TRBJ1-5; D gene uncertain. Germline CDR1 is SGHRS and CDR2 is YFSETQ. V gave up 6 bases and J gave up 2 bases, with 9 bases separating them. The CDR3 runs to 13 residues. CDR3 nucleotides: TGCGCCAGCACCCTAGATGGCAATCAGCCCCAGCATTTT. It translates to CASTLDGNQPQHF.

The CDR3 nucleotides read TGTGCCAGCAGCCAACGACAGGGGGGCGGACCCGCCCTGGGCTACACCTTC. Residues: CASSQRQGGGPALGYTF. The V gene is TRBV7-2, the J gene TRBJ1-2, with 9 nucleotides matching TRBD1. The V and J ends lost 5 bases and 8 bases, in that order; junction bases with no gene match: 18. In germline, CDR1 is SGHTA, CDR2 FQGNSA. This CDR3 contains 17 residues.

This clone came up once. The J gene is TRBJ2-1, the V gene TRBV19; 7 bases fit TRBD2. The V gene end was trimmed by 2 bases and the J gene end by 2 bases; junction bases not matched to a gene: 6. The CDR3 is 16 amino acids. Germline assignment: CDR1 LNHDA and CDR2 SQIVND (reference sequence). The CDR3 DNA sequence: TGTGCCAGTAGTATAAGCCAGGGACTACCCTACAATGAGCAGTTCTTC. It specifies CASSISQGLPYNEQFF.

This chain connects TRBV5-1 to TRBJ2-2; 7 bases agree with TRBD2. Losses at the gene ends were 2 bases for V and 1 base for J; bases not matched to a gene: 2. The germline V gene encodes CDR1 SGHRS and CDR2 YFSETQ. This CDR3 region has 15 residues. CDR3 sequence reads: CASSLVAGNTGELFF. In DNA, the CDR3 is TGCGCCAGCAGCTTAGTAGCGGGGAACACCGGGGAGCTGTTTTTT.

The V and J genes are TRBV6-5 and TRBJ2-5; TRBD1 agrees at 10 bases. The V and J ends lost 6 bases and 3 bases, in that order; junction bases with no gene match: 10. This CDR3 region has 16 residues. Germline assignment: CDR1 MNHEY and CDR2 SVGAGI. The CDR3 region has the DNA TGTGCCAGCAGCTACCGCATGGGACAGGGGAAAGAGACCCAGTACTTC. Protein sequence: CASSYRMGQGKETQYF.

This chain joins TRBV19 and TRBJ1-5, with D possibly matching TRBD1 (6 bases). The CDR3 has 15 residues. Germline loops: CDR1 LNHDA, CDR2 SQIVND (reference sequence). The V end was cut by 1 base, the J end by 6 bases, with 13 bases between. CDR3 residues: CASSIGGQRGQPQHF. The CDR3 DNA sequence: TGTGCCAGTAGTATAGGGGGGCAACGGGGTCAGCCCCAGCATTTT.

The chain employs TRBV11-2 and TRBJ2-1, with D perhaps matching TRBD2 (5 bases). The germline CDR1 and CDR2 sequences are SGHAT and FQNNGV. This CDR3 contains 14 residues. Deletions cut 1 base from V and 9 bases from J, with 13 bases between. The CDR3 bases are TGTGCCAGCAGCTTAGCTCGGATGGGGAGTGAGCAGTTCTTC. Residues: CASSLARMGSEQFF.

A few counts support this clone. CDR3: CASSPSGGATLNTEAFF. The CDR3 DNA is TGCGCCAGCAGCCCCTCCGGAGGGGCCACCCTGAACACTGAAGCTTTCTTT. V usage is TRBV5-1 and J usage is TRBJ1-1; a possible D gene is TRBD1 (5 bases). The CDR3 runs 17 residues. Trimming left V 4 bases short and J 0 bases short, with 19 bases between. CDR1 SGHRS and CDR2 YFSETQ come from the germline V gene.

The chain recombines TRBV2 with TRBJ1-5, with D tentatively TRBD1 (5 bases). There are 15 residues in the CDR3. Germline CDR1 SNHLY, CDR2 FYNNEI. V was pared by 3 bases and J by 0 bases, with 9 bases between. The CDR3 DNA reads TGTGCCAGCAGTGAGTACAGGTATAGCAATCAGCCCCAGCATTTT. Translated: CASSEYRYSNQPQHF.

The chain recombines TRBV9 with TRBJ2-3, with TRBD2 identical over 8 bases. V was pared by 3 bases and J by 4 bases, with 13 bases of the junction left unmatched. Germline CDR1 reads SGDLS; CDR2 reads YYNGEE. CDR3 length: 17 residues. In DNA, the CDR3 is TGTGCCAGCAGCGGACTCATTATAGCGGGATGGGCAGATACGCAGTATTTT. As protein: CASSGLIIAGWADTQYF.

CDR3 residues: CAWRPGTSGSGEQFF. CDR3 nucleotides: TGTGCCTGGAGACCCGGGACTAGCGGGAGCGGTGAGCAGTTCTTC. The gene calls are TRBV30 and TRBJ2-1, with 14 bases that match TRBD2. V lost 3 bases to trimming and J lost 9 bases; unmatched junction nucleotides: 7. Per the germline V gene, CDR1 is GTSNPN and CDR2 is SVGIG (reference sequence). The CDR3 runs to 15 residues.

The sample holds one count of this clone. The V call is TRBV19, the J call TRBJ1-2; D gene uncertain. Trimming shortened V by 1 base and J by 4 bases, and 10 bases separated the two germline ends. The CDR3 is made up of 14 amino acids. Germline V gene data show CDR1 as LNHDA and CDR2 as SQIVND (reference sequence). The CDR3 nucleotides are TGTGCCAGTAGTATAGGGTCCGGGAGCTATGGCTACACCTTC. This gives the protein CASSIGSGSYGYTF.

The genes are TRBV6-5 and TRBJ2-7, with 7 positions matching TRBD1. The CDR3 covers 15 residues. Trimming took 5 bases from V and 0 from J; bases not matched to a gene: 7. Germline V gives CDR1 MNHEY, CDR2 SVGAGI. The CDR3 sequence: CASSGGQASSYEQYF. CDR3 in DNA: TGTGCCAGCAGTGGAGGACAGGCGAGCTCCTACGAGCAGTACTTC.

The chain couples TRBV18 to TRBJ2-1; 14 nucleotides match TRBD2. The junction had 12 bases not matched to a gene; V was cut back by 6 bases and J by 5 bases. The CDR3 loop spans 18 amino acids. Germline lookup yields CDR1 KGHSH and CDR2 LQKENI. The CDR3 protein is CASSTGTSGRNKNNEQFF. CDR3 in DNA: TGTGCCAGCTCTACCGGGACTAGCGGGAGAAACAAAAACAATGAGCAGTTCTTC.

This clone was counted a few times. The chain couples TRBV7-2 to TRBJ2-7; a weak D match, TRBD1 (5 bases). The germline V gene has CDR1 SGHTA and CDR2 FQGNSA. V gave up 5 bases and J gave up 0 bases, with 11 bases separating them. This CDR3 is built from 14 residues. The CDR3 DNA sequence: TGTGCCAGCAGCCGACGACAGAGCTCCTACGAGCAGTACTTC. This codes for CASSRRQSSYEQYF.

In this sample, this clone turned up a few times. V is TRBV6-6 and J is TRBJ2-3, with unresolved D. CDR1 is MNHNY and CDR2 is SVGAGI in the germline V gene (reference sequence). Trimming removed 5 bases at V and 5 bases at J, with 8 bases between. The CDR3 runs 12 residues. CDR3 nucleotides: TGTGCCAGCAGTCAAAGACAAGATACGCAGTATTTT. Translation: CASSQRQDTQYF.

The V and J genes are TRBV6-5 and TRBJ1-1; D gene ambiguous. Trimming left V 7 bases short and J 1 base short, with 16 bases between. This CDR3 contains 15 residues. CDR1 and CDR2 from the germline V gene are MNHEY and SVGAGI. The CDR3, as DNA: TGTGCCAGCATTAATTTTTCCCCCTCGAACACTGAAGCTTTCTTT. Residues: CASINFSPSNTEAFF.

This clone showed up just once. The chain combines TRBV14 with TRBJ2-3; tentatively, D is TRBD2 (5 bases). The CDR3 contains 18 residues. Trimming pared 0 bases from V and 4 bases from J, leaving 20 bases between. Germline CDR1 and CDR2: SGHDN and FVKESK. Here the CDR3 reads CASSQDPGELPRADTQYF. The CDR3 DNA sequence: TGTGCCAGCAGCCAAGATCCTGGGGAGCTCCCCCGTGCAGATACGCAGTATTTT.

CDR3 sequence reads: CASSYHSTGAGYTF. CDR3 coding DNA: TGTGCCAGCAGTTACCACTCTACAGGGGCTGGCTACACCTTC. V usage is TRBV27 and J usage is TRBJ1-2; 7 bases agree with TRBD1. Germline values: CDR1 MNHEY, CDR2 SMNVEV (reference sequence). CDR3 length: 14 residues. The ends lost 4 bases at V and 7 bases at J; junction bases unmatched: 9.

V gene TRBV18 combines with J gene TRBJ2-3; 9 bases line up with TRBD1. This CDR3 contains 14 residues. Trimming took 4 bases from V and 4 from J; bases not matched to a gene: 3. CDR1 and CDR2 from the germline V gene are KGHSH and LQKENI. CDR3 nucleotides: TGTGCCAGCTCACGGGACAGGGCTCCAGATACGCAGTATTTT. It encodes CASSRDRAPDTQYF. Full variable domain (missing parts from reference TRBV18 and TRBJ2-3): NAGVMQNPRHLVRRRGQEARLRCSPMKGHSHVYWYRQLPEEGLKFMVYLQKENIIDESGMPKERFSAEFPKEGPSILRIQQVVRGDSAAYFCASSRDRAPDTQYFGPGTRLTVL.

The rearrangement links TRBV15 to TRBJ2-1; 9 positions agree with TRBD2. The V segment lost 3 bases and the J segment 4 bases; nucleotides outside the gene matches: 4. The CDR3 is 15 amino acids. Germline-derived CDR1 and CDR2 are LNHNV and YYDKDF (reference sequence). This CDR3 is CATSRTSGAYNEQFF. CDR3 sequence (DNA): TGTGCCACCAGCAGGACTAGCGGAGCATACAATGAGCAGTTCTTC. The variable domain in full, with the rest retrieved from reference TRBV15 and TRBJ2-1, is DAMVIQNPRYQVTQFGKPVTLSCSQTLNHNVMYWYQQKSSQAPKLLFHYYDKDFNNEADTPDNFQSRRPNTSFCFLDIRSPGLGDTAMYLCATSRTSGAYNEQFFGPGTRLTVL.

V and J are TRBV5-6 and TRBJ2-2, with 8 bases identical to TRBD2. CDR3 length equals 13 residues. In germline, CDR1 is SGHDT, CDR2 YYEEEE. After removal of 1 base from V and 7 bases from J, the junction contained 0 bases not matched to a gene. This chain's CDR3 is CASSLSGSGELFF. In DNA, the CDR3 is TGTGCCAGCAGCTTGAGCGGGAGCGGGGAGCTGTTTTTT.